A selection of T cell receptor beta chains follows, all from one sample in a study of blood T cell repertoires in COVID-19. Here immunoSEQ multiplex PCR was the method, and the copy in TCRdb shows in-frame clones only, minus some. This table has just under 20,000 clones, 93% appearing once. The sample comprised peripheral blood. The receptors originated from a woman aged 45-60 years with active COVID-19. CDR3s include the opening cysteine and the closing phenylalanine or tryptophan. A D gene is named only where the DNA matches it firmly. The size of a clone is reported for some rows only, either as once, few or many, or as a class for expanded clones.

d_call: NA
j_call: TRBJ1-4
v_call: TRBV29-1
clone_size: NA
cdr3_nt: TGCAGCGTCCGGGGATCCAGGGGAGGGGATGAAAAACTGTTTTTT
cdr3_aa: CSVRGSRGGDEKLFF

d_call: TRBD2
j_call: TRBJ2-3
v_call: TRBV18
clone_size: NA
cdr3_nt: TGTGCCAGCTCAGGAGGACTAGCGAGCACAGATACGCAGTATTTT
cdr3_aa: CASSGGLASTDTQYF

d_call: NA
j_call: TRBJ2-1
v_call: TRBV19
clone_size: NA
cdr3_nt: TGTGCCAGTAGTATATTGAGCGGTACGGAGCAGTTCTTC
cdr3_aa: CASSILSGTEQFF

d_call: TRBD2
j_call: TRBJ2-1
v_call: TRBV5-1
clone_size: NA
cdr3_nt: TGCGCCAGCAGCCTAGGACTAGCGGACTACAATGAGCAGTTCTTC
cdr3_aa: CASSLGLADYNEQFF

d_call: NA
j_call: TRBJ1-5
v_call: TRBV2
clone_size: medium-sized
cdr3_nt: TGTGCCAGCAGTGTCTGGGGGCATCAGCCCCAGCATTTT
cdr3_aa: CASSVWGHQPQHF

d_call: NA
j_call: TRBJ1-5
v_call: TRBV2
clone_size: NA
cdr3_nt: TGTGCCAGCAGTGAAGAGGACACCAGTACTCTTTATAGCAATCAGCCCCAGCATTTT
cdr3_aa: CASSEEDTSTLYSNQPQHF

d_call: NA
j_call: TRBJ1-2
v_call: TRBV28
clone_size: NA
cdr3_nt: TGTGCCAGCAGACATCAGGGGTACTATGGCTACACCTTC
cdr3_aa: CASRHQGYYGYTF

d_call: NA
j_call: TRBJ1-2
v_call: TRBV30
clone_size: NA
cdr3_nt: TGTGCCTGGGGAGCCAGTTATGGCTACACCTTC
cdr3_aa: CAWGASYGYTF

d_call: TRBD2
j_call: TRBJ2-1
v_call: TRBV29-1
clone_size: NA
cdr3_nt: TGCAGCGTTGGACTAGCGGCCTACAATGAGCAGTTCTTC
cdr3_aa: CSVGLAAYNEQFF

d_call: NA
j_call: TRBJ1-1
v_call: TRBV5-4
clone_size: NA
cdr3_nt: TGTGCCAGCAGCAACCAGGGATCCGCTGAAGCTTTCTTT
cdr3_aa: CASSNQGSAEAFF

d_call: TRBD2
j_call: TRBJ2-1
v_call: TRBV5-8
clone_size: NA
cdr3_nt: TGTGCCAGCAGGTTCCTAGCGGGAGTTACCCACAATGAGCAGTTCTTC
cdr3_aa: CASRFLAGVTHNEQFF

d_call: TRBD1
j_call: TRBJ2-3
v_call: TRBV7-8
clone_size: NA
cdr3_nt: TGTGCCAGCACCCCGGCCGGGGGACAGGTTTCTGATACGCAGTATTTT
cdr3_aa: CASTPAGGQVSDTQYF

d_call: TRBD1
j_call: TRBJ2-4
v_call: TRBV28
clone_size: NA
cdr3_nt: TGTGCCAGCAGCTCCACCTCCGGGACAGGGGGAAGCATTCAGTACTTC
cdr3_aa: CASSSTSGTGGSIQYF

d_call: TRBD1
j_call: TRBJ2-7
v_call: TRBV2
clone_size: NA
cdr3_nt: TGTGCCAGCCGTGGGACAGGGAATGCCGAGCAGTACTTC
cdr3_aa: CASRGTGNAEQYF

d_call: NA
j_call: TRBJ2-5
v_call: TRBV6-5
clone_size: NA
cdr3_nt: TGTGCCAGCAGTTACAATCCCGGGATCAGCGGGGAGACCCAGTACTTC
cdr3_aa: CASSYNPGISGETQYF

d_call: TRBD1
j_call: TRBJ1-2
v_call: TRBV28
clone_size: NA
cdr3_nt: TGTGCCAGCAAGCGGCCAGGGGGCTTTACTAACTATGGCTACACCTTC
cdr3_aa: CASKRPGGFTNYGYTF

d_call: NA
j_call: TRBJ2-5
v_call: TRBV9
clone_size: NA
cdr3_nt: TGTGCCAGCAGCGTGAGCGGGACAATCCAGACCCAGTACTTC
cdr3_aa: CASSVSGTIQTQYF

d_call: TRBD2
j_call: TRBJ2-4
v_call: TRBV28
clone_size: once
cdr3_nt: TGTGCCAGCAGTACGCGACTAGCGGGAGGGCCCAAAAACATTCAGTACTTC
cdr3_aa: CASSTRLAGGPKNIQYF

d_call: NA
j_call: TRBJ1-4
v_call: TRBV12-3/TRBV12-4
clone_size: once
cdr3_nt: TGTGCCAGCAGGGTGGGGGCCGGTGAAAAACTGTTTTTT
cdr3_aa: CASRVGAGEKLFF

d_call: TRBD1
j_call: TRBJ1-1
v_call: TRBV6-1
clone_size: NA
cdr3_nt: TGTGCCAGCAGTGAATTTCAGGGGGGCACTGAAGCTTTCTTT
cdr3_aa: CASSEFQGGTEAFF

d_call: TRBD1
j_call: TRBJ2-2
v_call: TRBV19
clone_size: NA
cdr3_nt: TGTGCCAGTAGTATGGGACAGGGGATCGGGGAGCTGTTTTTT
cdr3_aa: CASSMGQGIGELFF

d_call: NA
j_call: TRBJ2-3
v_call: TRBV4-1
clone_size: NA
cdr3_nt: TGCGCCAGCAGCCGCGGGGTCACAGATACGCAGTATTTT
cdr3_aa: CASSRGVTDTQYF

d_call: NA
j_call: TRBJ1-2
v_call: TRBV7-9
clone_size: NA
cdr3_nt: TGTGCCAGCAGCTTACGGGAACCCGTGCGCTATGGCTACACCTTC
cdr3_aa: CASSLREPVRYGYTF

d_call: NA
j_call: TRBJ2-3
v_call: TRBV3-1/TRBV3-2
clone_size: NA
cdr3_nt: TGTGCCAGCAGCCAAGTTAGCGACTCAGATACGCAGTATTTT
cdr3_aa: CASSQVSDSDTQYF

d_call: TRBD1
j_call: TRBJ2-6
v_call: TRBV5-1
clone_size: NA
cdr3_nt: TGCGCCAGCAGCTTGAGAGGACAGGCCCCTGGGGCCAACGTCCTGACTTTC
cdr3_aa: CASSLRGQAPGANVLTF

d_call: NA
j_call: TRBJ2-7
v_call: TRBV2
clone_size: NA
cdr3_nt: TGTGCCAGCAGTGAACAGGGAATCGGGTACGAGCAGTACTTC
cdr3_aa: CASSEQGIGYEQYF

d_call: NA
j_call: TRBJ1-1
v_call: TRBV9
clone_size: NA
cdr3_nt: TGTGCCAGCAGCGTAACTTACAGTTCCAACACTGAAGCTTTCTTT
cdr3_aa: CASSVTYSSNTEAFF

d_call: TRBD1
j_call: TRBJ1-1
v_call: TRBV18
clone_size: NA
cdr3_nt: TGTGCCAGCTCACTAAGACAGGGATCGGGCACTGAAGCTTTCTTT
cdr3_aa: CASSLRQGSGTEAFF

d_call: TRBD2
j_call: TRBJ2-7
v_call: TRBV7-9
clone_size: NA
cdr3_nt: TGTGCCAGCAGCTTAGGGGAGGGCTACGAGCAGTACTTC
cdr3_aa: CASSLGEGYEQYF

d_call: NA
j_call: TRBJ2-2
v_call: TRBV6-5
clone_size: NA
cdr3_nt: TGTGCCAGCAGCCCGACAGGAAAGGGGGAGCTGTTTTTT
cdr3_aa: CASSPTGKGELFF

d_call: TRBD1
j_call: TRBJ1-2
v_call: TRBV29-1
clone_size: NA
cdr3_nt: TGCAGCGTTCTCCCCACGGACAGGGGGAACTATGGCTACACCTTC
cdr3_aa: CSVLPTDRGNYGYTF

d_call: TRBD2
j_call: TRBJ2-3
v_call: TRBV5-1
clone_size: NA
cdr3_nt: TGCGCCAGCAAGCTAGCGGAGGGCACAGATACGCAGTATTTT
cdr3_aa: CASKLAEGTDTQYF

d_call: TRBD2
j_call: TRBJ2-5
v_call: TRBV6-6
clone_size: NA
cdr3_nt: TGTGCCAGCAGAACAAGCGGGACCGAAGAGACCCAGTACTTC
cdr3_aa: CASRTSGTEETQYF

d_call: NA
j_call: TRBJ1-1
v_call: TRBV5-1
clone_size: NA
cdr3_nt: TGCGCCAGCAGCCCATGGGGAGCTGAAGCTTTCTTT
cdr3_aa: CASSPWGAEAFF

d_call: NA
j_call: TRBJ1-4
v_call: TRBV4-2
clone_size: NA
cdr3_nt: TGTGCCAGCAGCCACAGTCCAACTAATGAAAAACTGTTTTTT
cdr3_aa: CASSHSPTNEKLFF

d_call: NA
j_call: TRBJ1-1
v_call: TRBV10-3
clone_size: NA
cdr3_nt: TGTGCCATCAGGTCGACTGCGAACACTGAAGCTTTCTTT
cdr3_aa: CAIRSTANTEAFF

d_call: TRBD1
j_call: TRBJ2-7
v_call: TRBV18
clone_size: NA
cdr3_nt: TGTGCCAGCGAACCGGGACAGGGCTCCTACGAGCAGTACTTC
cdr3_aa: CASEPGQGSYEQYF

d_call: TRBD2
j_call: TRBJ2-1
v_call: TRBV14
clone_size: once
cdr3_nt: TGTGCCAGCAGCCAAGACAGGGGACTAGCGGGGTTGGCAACTGAGCAGTTCTTC
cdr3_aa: CASSQDRGLAGLATEQFF

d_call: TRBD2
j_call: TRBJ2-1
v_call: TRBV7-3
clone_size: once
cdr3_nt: TGTGCCAGCAGCTTAGCTAGCGGAGCCTACAATGAGCAGTTCTTC
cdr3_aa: CASSLASGAYNEQFF

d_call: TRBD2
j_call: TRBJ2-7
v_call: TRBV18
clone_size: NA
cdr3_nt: TGTGCCAGCTCACCAAAGTCGCTAGCGGGAGTTCATGTCTACGAGCAGTACTTC
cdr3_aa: CASSPKSLAGVHVYEQYF

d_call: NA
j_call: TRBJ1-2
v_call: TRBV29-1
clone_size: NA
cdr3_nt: TGCAGCGTTGAGCAATATTTGGGCAGGATAGGGGACTATGGCTACACCTTC
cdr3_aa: CSVEQYLGRIGDYGYTF

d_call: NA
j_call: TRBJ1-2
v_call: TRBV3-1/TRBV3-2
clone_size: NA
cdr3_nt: TGTGCCAGCAGCCAAGACGGGGATGGCTACACCTTC
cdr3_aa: CASSQDGDGYTF

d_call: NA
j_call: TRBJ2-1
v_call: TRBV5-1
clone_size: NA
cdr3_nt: TGCGCCAGCAGCTTGGAACAGTCCTCCTACAATGAGCAGTTCTTC
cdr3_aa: CASSLEQSSYNEQFF

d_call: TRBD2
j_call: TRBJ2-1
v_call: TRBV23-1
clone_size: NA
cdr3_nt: TGCGCCAGCAGTCAATCAGAGACTAGCGGGAGAAAGGTGGTCGGAGATGAGCAGTTCTTC
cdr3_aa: CASSQSETSGRKVVGDEQFF

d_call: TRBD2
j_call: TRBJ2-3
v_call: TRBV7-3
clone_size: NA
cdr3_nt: TGTGCCAGCAGCCAAACTAGCGGGAGGTTCGATACGCAGTATTTT
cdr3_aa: CASSQTSGRFDTQYF

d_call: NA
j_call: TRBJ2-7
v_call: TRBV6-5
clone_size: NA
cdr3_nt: TGTGCCAGCAGTCTCCACCCGGGTAGATCCTACGAGCAGTACTTC
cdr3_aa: CASSLHPGRSYEQYF

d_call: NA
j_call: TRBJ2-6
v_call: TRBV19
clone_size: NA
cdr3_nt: TGTGCCAGTAAGGTGGGGCATGGGGCCAACGTCCTGACTTTC
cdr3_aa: CASKVGHGANVLTF

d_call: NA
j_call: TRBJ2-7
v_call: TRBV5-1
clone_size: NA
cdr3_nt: TGCGCCAGCAGCTTGACGCGTGCCTACGAGCAGTACTTC
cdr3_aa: CASSLTRAYEQYF

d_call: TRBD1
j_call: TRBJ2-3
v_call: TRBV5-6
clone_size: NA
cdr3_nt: TGTGCCAGCAGCTTGGACCCCGGGACAGGATTTCCAGATACGCAGTATTTT
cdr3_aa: CASSLDPGTGFPDTQYF

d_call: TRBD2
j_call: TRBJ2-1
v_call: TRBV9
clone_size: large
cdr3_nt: TGTGCCAGCAGCGGTCCCTTTAGCGGGGAGGGGAACAATGAGCAGTTCTTC
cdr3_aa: CASSGPFSGEGNNEQFF

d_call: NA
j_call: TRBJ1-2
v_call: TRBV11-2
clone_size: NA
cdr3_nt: TGTGCCAGCAGCCTCGCTGGGACTGGCAGCTATGGCTACACCTTC
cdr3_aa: CASSLAGTGSYGYTF

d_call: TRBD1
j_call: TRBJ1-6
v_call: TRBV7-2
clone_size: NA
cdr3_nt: TGTGCCAGCAGCTTCTCGGACAGGGGTCGCTCACCCCTCCACTTT
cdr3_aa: CASSFSDRGRSPLHF

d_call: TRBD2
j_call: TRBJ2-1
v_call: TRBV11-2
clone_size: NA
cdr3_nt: TGTGCCAGCAGCTTAGAGAGCGGGAGGGCCGGAAATGAGCAGTTCTTC
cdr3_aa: CASSLESGRAGNEQFF

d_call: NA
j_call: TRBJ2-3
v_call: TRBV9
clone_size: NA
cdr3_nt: TGTGCCAGCAGCGAAGGACACACAGATACGCAGTATTTT
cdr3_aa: CASSEGHTDTQYF

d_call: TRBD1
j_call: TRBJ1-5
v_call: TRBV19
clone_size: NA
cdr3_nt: TGTGCCAGTAGTTCAGGGGGCCTAACTCATCAGCCCCAGCATTTT
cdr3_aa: CASSSGGLTHQPQHF

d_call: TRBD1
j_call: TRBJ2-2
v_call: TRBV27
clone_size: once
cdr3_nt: TGTGCCAGCAGTTTTAGGCAGGGGGCGCCGGGGGAGCTGTTTTTT
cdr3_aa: CASSFRQGAPGELFF

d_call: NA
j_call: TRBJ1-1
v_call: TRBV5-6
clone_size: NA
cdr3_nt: TGTGCCAGCAGCTTTGGAGTACCGACTGAAGCTTTCTTT
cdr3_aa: CASSFGVPTEAFF

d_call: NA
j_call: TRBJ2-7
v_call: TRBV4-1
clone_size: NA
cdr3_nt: TGCGCCAGCAGCCTAGCTAGTCAGAGGGAAGAGCAGTACTTC
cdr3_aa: CASSLASQREEQYF